The 21 T cell receptor beta chains below come from one sample, sequenced in a study of blood T cell repertoires in COVID-19. Method: immunoSEQ multiplex PCR; TCRdb's copy keeps in-frame clones and lacks some. The data hold 310,000 or so clones, with roughly 86% observed a single time. Sequencing used peripheral blood. These receptors all come from a man aged 65 to 79 with acute or convalescent COVID-19.

The CDR3: CASSLGLAATDTQYF. CDR3 DNA sequence: TGTGCCAGCAGCTTGGGACTAGCCGCCACAGATACGCAGTATTTT. V is TRBV5-5 and J is TRBJ2-3; 7 nucleotides line up with TRBD2. Germline CDR1 and CDR2: SGHKS and YYEKEE (reference sequence). The CDR3 is 15 amino acids. The junction had 3 bases not matched to a gene; V was cut back by 0 bases and J by 2 bases.

The chain combines TRBV5-6 with TRBJ2-3; D is unresolved. Germline V gives CDR1 SGHDT, CDR2 YYEEEE. The CDR3 spans 12 residues. V was pared by 4 bases and J by 3 bases, with 6 bases between. The CDR3 nucleotides are TGTGCCAGCAGCCGGGTAACAGATACGCAGTATTTT. This sequence encodes CASSRVTDTQYF.

The rearrangement joins TRBV7-9 to TRBJ1-6; the match to TRBD1 covers 11 bases. Germline V gene data show CDR1 as SEHNR and CDR2 as FQNEAQ (reference sequence). CDR3 length equals 14 residues. The trim removed 5 bases at V and 10 bases at J, leaving 4 bases unmatched. Written as DNA, the CDR3 is TGTGCCAGCAGCCTCCGGGACAGGGGGTCACCCCTCCACTTT. It translates to CASSLRDRGSPLHF.

This rearrangement joins TRBV28 to TRBJ1-4; 7 bases match TRBD1. V shed 2 bases, J shed 4 bases, and the junction held 4 bases outside the gene matches. The CDR3 extends over 15 amino acids. CDR1 and CDR2 (germline): MDHEN, SYDVKM. This CDR3 is CASSLPGTVNEKLFF. In DNA, the CDR3 is TGTGCCAGCAGTTTACCCGGGACAGTTAATGAAAAACTGTTTTTT.

This clone was recorded a few times. This rearrangement joins TRBV10-2 to TRBJ2-7; 9 bases match TRBD2. The CDR3 sequence is 15 residues long. Germline lookup yields CDR1 WSHSY and CDR2 SAAADI. V lost 5 bases and J lost 5; bases outside the gene matches: 10. This CDR3 reads CASSSRIAGEDEQYF. CDR3 nucleotides: TGCGCCAGCAGTTCCCGAATAGCGGGAGAAGACGAGCAGTACTTC.

V gene TRBV6-6 combines with J gene TRBJ1-1; unclear D gene. Trimming removed 5 bases from V and 2 bases from J, with 9 bases in between. Germline V CDR1 and CDR2: MNHNY, SVGAGI (reference sequence). The CDR3 is 13 amino acids. The chain's CDR3 is CASSPLANTEAFF. Written as DNA, the CDR3 is TGTGCCAGCAGTCCGCTAGCAAACACTGAAGCTTTCTTT.

Here the CDR3 reads CASSQVTEDSCGANVLTF. DNA for the CDR3: TGTGCCAGCAGCCAAGTGACAGAGGATTCATGCGGGGCCAACGTCCTGACTTTC. This chain links TRBV3-1 (or the pseudogene TRBV3-2) with TRBJ2-6; D might be TRBD1 (5 bases). V lost 1 base and J 4 bases, leaving 17 bases between the germline ends. The length of the CDR3 is 18 residues. Per the germline V gene, CDR1 is LGHDT and CDR2 is YNNKEL (reference sequence).

The chain recombines TRBV28 with TRBJ1-1; D remains ambiguous. From germline, CDR1 is MDHEN and CDR2 SYDVKM. CDR3 length equals 16 residues. V was pared by 4 bases and J by 2 bases, with 17 bases between. CDR3 nucleotide sequence: TGTGCCAGCAGTTCCGGGTCCCGGGGTGGAAACACTGAAGCTTTCTTT. It specifies CASSSGSRGGNTEAFF.

The chain is built from TRBV5-1 and TRBJ2-5; 9 bases line up with TRBD2. The CDR3 loop spans 16 amino acids. V lost 0 bases and J lost 2; bases outside the gene matches: 5. Per germline, CDR1 SGHRS and CDR2 YFSETQ. As DNA, the CDR3 is TGCGCCAGCAGCTTGGAGGCTAGCGGGACGCAAGAGACCCAGTACTTC. It encodes CASSLEASGTQETQYF.

This clone was seen a few times. The chain recombines TRBV9 with TRBJ1-1, with no clear D. Trimming cost V 0 bases and J 1 base, with 7 bases left between them. CDR1 and CDR2 from the germline V gene are SGDLS and YYNGEE. This CDR3 comprises 14 residues. For the CDR3, the DNA is TGTGCCAGCAGCGTAGGGTCAGGGAACACTGAAGCTTTCTTT. It specifies CASSVGSGNTEAFF.

The CDR3 DNA reads as TGCGCCAGCAGCCAAGACTTAGGGACAGGGTATCAGCCCCAGCATTTT. Amino acids: CASSQDLGTGYQPQHF. This chain uses TRBV4-3 with TRBJ1-5; TRBD1 agrees at 9 bases. This CDR3 has 16 residues. Germline CDR1 is LGHNA and CDR2 is YSLEER. The V gene end was trimmed by 0 bases and the J gene end by 5 bases; junction bases not matched to a gene: 5.

This clone was detected a few times. V is TRBV24-1 and J is TRBJ2-2; no clear D gene. Trimming took off 0 bases at V and 0 bases at J, with 7 bases between the two ends. Germline V gene lookup returns CDR1 KGHDR and CDR2 SFDVKD. The CDR3 loop spans 16 amino acids. The CDR3 coding sequence is TGTGCCACCAGTGATTTGTTCGTTACGAACACCGGGGAGCTGTTTTTT. Encoded protein: CATSDLFVTNTGELFF.

The chain employs TRBV28 and TRBJ1-2; no reliable D call. V was pared by 7 bases and J by 1 base, with 10 bases between. The CDR3 length is 13 residues. CDR1 MDHEN and CDR2 SYDVKM come from the germline V gene. CDR3 DNA sequence: TGTGCCAGCACTGGGCCCTTTAACTATGGCTACACCTTC. Encoded protein: CASTGPFNYGYTF.

The genes are TRBV5-1 and TRBJ1-1; no firm D call. The CDR3 covers 12 residues. The germline CDR1 and CDR2 sequences are SGHRS and YFSETQ. Trimming took 7 bases from V and 4 from J, leaving 11 bases between them. The CDR3 DNA reads TGCGCCAGCGGCGGGGTGACCACTGAAGCTTTCTTT. This encodes CASGGVTTEAFF. The full variable domain, its missing parts supplied by reference TRBV5-1 and TRBJ1-1, is KAGVTQTPRYLIKTRGQQVTLSCSPISGHRSVSWYQQTPGQGLQFLFEYFSETQRNKGNFPGRFSGRQFSNSRSEMNVSTLELGDSALYLCASGGVTTEAFFGQGTRLTVV.

V gene TRBV24-1 combines with J gene TRBJ1-1; 10 bases line up with TRBD1. Germline lookup yields CDR1 KGHDR and CDR2 SFDVKD. V lost 9 bases to trimming and J lost 4 bases; unmatched junction nucleotides: 4. There are 13 residues in the CDR3. The CDR3 loop reads CATEGQGSTEAFF. The CDR3 DNA is TGTGCCACCGAGGGACAGGGGAGCACTGAAGCTTTCTTT.

This clone was counted a single time. The chain links TRBV28 to TRBJ1-2; 8 nucleotides agree with TRBD1. CDR3 length: 16 amino acids. The V and J ends lost 3 bases and 6 bases, in that order; junction bases with no gene match: 12. Germline CDR1 is MDHEN and CDR2 is SYDVKM. This chain's CDR3 is CASSLTGVISSDGYTF. The CDR3 nucleotides read TGTGCCAGCAGTTTGACAGGGGTAATTTCCTCCGATGGCTACACCTTC.

This sequence joins TRBV5-1 and TRBJ2-5; D unclear. Germline lookup yields CDR1 SGHRS and CDR2 YFSETQ. The length of the CDR3 is 16 residues. The ends were cut back, 1 base at V and 2 bases at J, with 15 bases in the middle. CDR3 bases: TGCGCCAGCAGCTTGCTAGTCGCCGCCGAGCAAGAGACCCAGTACTTC. It specifies CASSLLVAAEQETQYF.

This chain connects TRBV16 to TRBJ1-4; D call uncertain. V was trimmed by 1 base and J by 7 bases, leaving 13 bases between them. Germline CDR1 reads KGHSY; CDR2 reads FQNENV. CDR3 size: 15 residues. CDR3: CASSQLEGSGEKLFF. The CDR3 region has the DNA TGTGCCAGCAGCCAATTAGAGGGATCTGGTGAAAAACTGTTTTTT.

The chain joins TRBV10-3 to TRBJ2-1, with 11 bases fitting TRBD2. Germline trimming cut 0 bases from V and 7 bases from J; bases unmatched to any gene: 11. Germline V gives CDR1 ENHRY, CDR2 SYGVKD. CDR3 length equals 18 residues. CDR3 coding DNA: TGTGCCATCAGTGAGTCTGGCTACGGTAGCGGGGGGGATAATGAGCAGTTCTTC. The encoded protein is CAISESGYGSGGDNEQFF.

The CDR3 is CASSQGQGRTDTQYF. CDR3 in DNA: TGTGCCAGCAGCCAAGGGCAGGGTCGGACAGATACGCAGTATTTT. This sequence joins TRBV4-2 and TRBJ2-3, with D possibly being TRBD1 (5 bases). The CDR3 is 15 amino acids. The V gene's germline CDR1 is LGHNA and CDR2 YNFKEQ. V lost 1 base and J lost 3, with 11 bases in between.

CDR3 coding DNA: TGTGCCAGCAGTATTTACAGGGGGCAAGGGGAGCAGTACTTC. Translation: CASSIYRGQGEQYF. The chain combines TRBV27 with TRBJ2-7; TRBD1 matches 9 bases. The CDR3 runs to 14 residues. Germline CDR1 is MNHEY and CDR2 is SMNVEV (reference sequence). Trimming at V came to 5 bases and at J to 7 bases, leaving 9 bases not matched to a gene.